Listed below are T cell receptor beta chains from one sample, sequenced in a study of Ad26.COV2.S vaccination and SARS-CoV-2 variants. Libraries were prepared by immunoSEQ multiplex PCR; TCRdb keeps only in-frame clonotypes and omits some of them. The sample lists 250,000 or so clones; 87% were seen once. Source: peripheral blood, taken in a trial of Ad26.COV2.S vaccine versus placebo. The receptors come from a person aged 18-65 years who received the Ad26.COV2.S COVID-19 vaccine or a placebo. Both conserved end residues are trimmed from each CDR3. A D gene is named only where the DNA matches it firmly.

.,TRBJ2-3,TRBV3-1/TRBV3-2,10,ASSHTLDTQY
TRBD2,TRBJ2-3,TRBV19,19,ASSLRPGTSGFHSSTDTQY
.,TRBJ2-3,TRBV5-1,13,ASSLGGSQTDTQY
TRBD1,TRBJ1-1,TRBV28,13,ASSLTGPPNTEAF
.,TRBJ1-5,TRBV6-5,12,ASRPGASNQPQH
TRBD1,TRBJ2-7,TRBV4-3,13,ASSHPPGQGYEQY
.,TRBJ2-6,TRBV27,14,ASSLSPGSGANVLT
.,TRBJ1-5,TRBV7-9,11,ASSLLLGQPQH
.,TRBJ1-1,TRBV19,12,ASRRRGLNTEAF
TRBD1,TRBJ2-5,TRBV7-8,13,ASSLAARGKETQY
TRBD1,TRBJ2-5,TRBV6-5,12,ASSRDRGRETQY
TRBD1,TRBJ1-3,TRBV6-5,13,ASSPDRGFGNTIY
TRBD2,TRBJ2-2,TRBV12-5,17,ASGLVPRGLAVNTGELF
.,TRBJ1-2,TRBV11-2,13,ASSLGGVAGLVDT
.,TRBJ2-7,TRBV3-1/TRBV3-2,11,ASSQAPGYEQY
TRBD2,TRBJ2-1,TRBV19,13,ASRPGTSGGNEQF
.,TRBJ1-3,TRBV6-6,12,ASSYSGVLNTIY
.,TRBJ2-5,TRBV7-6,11,ASSFARQETQY
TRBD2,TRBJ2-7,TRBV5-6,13,ASSLKRGGLYEQY
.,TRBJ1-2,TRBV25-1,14,ASSELGGDGSYGYT
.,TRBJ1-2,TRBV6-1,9,ASSEAFGYT
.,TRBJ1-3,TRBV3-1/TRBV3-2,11,ASSQGPGNTIY
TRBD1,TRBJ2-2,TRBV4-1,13,ASRSGQGMAGELF
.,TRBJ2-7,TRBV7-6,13,ASSFGAPPSYEQY
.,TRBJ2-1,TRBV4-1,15,ASSQDQGRDLANEQF
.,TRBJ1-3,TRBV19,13,ASSVHRFTGNTIY
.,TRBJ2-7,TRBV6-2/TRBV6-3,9,ASSNTNEQY